The 10 T cell receptor beta chains given below trace back to one sample, sequenced in a study of shared clonotypes between healthy human individuals. The method was immunoSEQ multiplex PCR; TCRdb's version includes in-frame clones alone and lacks a portion of them. The table shows roughly 700,000 clones, with less than 85% occurring only once. What was sequenced was memory CD4+ T cells sorted from blood. Described subset: CD45RA-negative fraction. All receptors come from a woman between 25 and 40 years old in good health.

This clone was seen a handful of times. The J gene is TRBJ1-4, the V gene TRBV2, with D unclear. The germline gives CDR1 SNHLY, CDR2 FYNNEI. V lost 7 bases and J 0 bases, leaving 9 bases between the germline ends. This CDR3 spans 14 amino acids. In DNA, the CDR3 is TGTGCCAGCAAGGCCGAAGCAACTAATGAAAAACTGTTTTTT. It yields the protein CASKAEATNEKLFF.

The chain has TRBV25-1 and TRBJ2-1; D gene ambiguous. Between the trimmed V and J ends, which lost 6 bases and 9 bases, there was a span of 9 bases. This CDR3 has 11 residues. Per germline, CDR1 MGHDK and CDR2 SYGVNS. The CDR3 DNA reads TGTGCCAGCAGCCTAGTGGGTGAGCAGTTCTTC. Encoded protein: CASSLVGEQFF.

The chain employs TRBV19 and TRBJ2-2; weak D call: TRBD1 (6 bases). V was pared by 3 bases and J by 6 bases, with 11 bases between. The length of the CDR3 is 14 residues. The germline V gene encodes CDR1 LNHDA and CDR2 SQIVND (reference sequence). The CDR3, as DNA: TGTGCCAGTAGTATTCTCCGACAGGCCGGGGAGCTGTTTTTT. This gives the protein CASSILRQAGELFF.

The sample holds one count of this clone. J is TRBJ2-7 and V is TRBV28, with TRBD1 matching 7 bases. After removal of 5 bases from V and 0 bases from J, the junction contained 7 bases not matched to a gene. This CDR3 has 15 amino acids. The germline V gene encodes CDR1 MDHEN and CDR2 SYDVKM. The CDR3 here is CASSQKDRSSYEQYF. The DNA of the CDR3 is TGTGCCAGCAGTCAAAAGGACAGGTCCTCCTACGAGCAGTACTTC. Full variable domain (missing parts from reference TRBV28 and TRBJ2-7): DVKVTQSSRYLVKRTGEKVFLECVQDMDHENMFWYRQDPGLGLRLIYFSYDVKMKEKGDIPEGYSVSREKKERFSLILESASTNQTSMYLCASSQKDRSSYEQYFGPGTRLTVT.

The rearrangement joins TRBV6-1 to TRBJ2-7; 7 bases are a match to TRBD2. V was pared by 6 bases and J by 6 bases, with 11 bases of the junction left unmatched. The CDR3 totals 14 residues. In germline, CDR1 is MNHNS, CDR2 SASEGT. The CDR3 region is CASRGTSRGGEQYF. DNA of the CDR3: TGTGCCAGCAGGGGGACCTCGCGCGGGGGCGAGCAGTACTTC.

J is TRBJ1-1 and V is TRBV11-1; 7 bases are shared with TRBD1. V lost 4 bases to trimming and J lost 3 bases; unmatched junction nucleotides: 8. CDR1 is SGHAT and CDR2 is FQDESV in the germline V gene (reference sequence). The CDR3 spans 15 residues. CDR3 sequence: CASSSWTGRDTEAFF. DNA of the CDR3: TGTGCCAGCAGCTCGTGGACAGGTCGCGACACTGAAGCTTTCTTT.

The chain joins TRBV11-2 to TRBJ2-1; D gene ambiguous. The ends were cut back, 4 bases at V and 2 bases at J, with 12 bases in the middle. The CDR3 runs to 15 residues. Germline assignment: CDR1 SGHAT and CDR2 FQNNGV. In nucleotides, the CDR3 is TGTGCCAGCAGCTCTCTAACTGGGCCCTACAATGAGCAGTTCTTC. Translation: CASSSLTGPYNEQFF.

The sample holds one count of this clone. The chain carries TRBV28 and TRBJ1-2, with 10 bases lining up with TRBD1. Trimming removed 2 bases from V and 8 bases from J; junction bases left unmatched: 11. Germline CDR1 and CDR2: MDHEN and SYDVKM. The CDR3 extends over 16 amino acids. CDR3 loop: CASSLGGQGGLRGYTF. CDR3 sequence (DNA): TGTGCCAGCAGTTTAGGCGGACAGGGGGGGTTGAGGGGCTACACCTTC.

At least ten counts were recorded for this clone. Other nucleotide sequences in the sample specify the same CDR3. The rearrangement links TRBV5-1 to TRBJ1-3; no firm D call. The CDR3 spans 15 residues. Germline V lookup: CDR1 SGHRS, CDR2 YFSETQ. V lost 5 bases and J lost 1, with 13 bases in between. DNA for the CDR3: TGCGCCAGCAGTCTCGGGTCGGATTCTGGAAACACCATATATTTT. Protein sequence: CASSLGSDSGNTIYF.

The CDR3 loop reads CASSVRDSENTGELFF. The CDR3 DNA reads as TGTGCCAGCAGCGTCCGGGACTCAGAGAACACCGGGGAGCTGTTTTTT. The chain links TRBV7-9 to TRBJ2-2, with a tentative D call TRBD2 (6 bases). This CDR3 has 16 amino acids. Germline CDR1 is SEHNR and CDR2 is FQNEAQ (reference sequence). The ends were cut back, 5 bases at V and 1 base at J, with 14 bases in the middle.